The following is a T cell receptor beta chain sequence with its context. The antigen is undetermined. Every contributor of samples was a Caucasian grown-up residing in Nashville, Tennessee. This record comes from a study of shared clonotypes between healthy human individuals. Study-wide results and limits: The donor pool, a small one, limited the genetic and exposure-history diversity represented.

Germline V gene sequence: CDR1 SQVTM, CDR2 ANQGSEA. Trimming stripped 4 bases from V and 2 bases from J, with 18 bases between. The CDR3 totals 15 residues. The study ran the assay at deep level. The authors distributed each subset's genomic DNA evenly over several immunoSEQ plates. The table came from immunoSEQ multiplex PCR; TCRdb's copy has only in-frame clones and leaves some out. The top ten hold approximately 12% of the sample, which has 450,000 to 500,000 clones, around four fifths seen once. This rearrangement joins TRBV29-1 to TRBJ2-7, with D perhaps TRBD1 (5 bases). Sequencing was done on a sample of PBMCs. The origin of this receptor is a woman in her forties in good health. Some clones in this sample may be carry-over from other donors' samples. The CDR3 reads CSVVGQGSTAYEQYF. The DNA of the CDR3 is TGCAGCGTTGTTGGCCAGGGTTCAACCGCCTACGAGCAGTACTTC.